This TCR beta chain was captured by sequencing in a study of cytomegalovirus exposure and HLA in healthy donors. Whole-study context: An earlier analysis identified more than 90 million unique TCR beta sequences in about 190 million T cells.

The study ran its PCR with 60 Vbeta and 13 Jbeta primers. The repertoire was sequenced with immunoSEQ multiplex PCR; TCRdb's copy has only in-frame clones and lacks some. Recorded here are about 200,000 clones; the top ten clones represent approximately 1%. V lost 1 base to trimming and J lost 0 bases, with 9 bases between them. Germline loops: CDR1 SGHVS, CDR2 FNYEAQ. The CDR3 extends over 15 amino acids. This clonotype was sampled from a woman under 40 in good health and CMV-seropositive. The sequencing sample was made of PBMCs. V gene TRBV7-6 combines with J gene TRBJ1-1; D might be TRBD1 (5 bases). CDR3 sequence reads: CASSLGGVMNTEAFF. CDR3 in DNA: TGTGCCAGCAGCTTAGGGGGGGTCATGAACACTGAAGCTTTCTTT.